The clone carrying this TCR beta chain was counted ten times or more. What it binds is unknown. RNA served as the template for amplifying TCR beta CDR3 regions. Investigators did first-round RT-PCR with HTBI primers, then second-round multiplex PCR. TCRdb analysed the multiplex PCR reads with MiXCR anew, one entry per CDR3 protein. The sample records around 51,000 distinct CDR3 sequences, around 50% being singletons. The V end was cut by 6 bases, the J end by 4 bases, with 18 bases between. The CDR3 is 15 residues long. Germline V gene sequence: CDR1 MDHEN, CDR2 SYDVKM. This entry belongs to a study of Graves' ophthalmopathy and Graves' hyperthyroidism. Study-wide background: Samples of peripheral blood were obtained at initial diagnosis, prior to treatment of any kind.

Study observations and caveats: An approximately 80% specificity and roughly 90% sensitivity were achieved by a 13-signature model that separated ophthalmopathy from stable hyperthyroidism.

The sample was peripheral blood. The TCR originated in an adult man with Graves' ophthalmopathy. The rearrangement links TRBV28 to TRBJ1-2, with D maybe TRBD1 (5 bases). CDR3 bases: TGTGCCAGCAGCTTCTCGGGGGGAGTGGGCTATGGCTACACCTTC. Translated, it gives CASSFSGGVGYGYTF.